This section outlines one T cell receptor beta chain sequence together with its context. Its cognate antigen has yet to be identified. One base away there is no much larger clone; base qualities are not given. The sequencer was an Illumina HiSeq 1500. TCRdb applied fastp at Q25 and MiXCR to the public reads, then kept only in-frame beta chains. Rows are combined by CDR3 protein, so each entry shows the most common genes and DNA. The sample has fewer than 200,000 distinct CDR3 sequences on record, roughly 20% of them singletons. Just under 3% of the sample goes to the ten largest clones. This record belongs to a study of T cell repertoires in cytomegalovirus infection (dated by TCRdb to the late 2010s). About the investigation overall: Donor HLA type was relevant to the analysis, as public TCR beta signatures indicated carriage of CMV infection together with the matching HLA type. The research as a whole found: Cumulative frequency of public TCR beta family members discriminated carriers of CMV infection plus the relevant HLA type in this cohort and an independent approximately 340-donor cohort. The ex vivo response was dominated by HLA-C-restricted CMV-specific TCR beta clonotypes, and the single most frequent clonotype in two of eight donors was supplied by these HLA-C-restricted clonotypes.

From the cysteine up to the phenylalanine, the CDR3 has a length of 14 residues. Only the CDR3 DNA stays, 42 bases, in frame from base 1. Based on the germline V gene, the CDR1 and CDR2 sequences are KGHDR and SFDVKD. At the junction V is shortened by 5 bases and J by 4 bases; bases outside the gene matches: 2. Sequencing was carried out using PBMCs. The chain links TRBV24-1 with TRBJ2-3; TRBD1 agrees with 10 junctional bases. This clonotype originated in a human donor in good health (CMV status not recorded). Some clones in this sample may be carry-over from other donors' samples. The CDR3 corresponds to CATSGDRGSDTQYF. The DNA sequence reads TGTGCCACCAGTGGGGACAGGGGCTCAGATACGCAGTATTTT.